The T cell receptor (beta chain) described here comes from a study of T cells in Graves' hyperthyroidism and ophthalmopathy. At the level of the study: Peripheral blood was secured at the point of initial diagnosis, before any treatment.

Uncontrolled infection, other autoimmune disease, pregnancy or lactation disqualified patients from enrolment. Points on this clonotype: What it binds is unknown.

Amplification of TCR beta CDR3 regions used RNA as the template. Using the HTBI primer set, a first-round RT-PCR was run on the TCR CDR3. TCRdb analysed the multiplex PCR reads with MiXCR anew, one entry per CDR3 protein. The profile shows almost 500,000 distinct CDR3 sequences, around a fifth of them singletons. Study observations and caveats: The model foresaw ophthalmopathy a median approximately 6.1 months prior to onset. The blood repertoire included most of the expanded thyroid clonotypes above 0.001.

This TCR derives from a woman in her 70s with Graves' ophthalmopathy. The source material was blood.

CDR3 in amino acids: CASSTVKTGEVGGYTF. The CDR3 DNA follows: TGTGCCAGTAGTACCGTGAAGACAGGGGAAGTTGGTGGCTACACCTTC. The V and J genes are TRBV19 and TRBJ1-2, with 8 nucleotides matching TRBD1. The CDR3 totals 16 residues. The junction had 14 bases not matched to a gene; V was cut back by 4 bases and J by 7 bases. Germline-derived CDR1 and CDR2 are LNHDA and SQIVND (reference sequence). Based on the CDR3 plus reference TRBV19 and TRBJ1-2, the full variable domain is DGGITQSPKYLFRKEGQNVTLSCEQNLNHDAMYWYRQDPGQGLRLIYYSQIVNDFQKGDIAEGYSVSREKKESFPLTVTSAQKNPTAFYLCASSTVKTGEVGGYTFGSGTRLTVV.